This T cell receptor (beta chain) is from a study of read filtering for tumor transcriptome and immune sequencing. Looked up from germline, CDR1 is SGHVS and CDR2 is FNYEAQ. Trimming cost V 5 bases and J 6 bases, with 14 bases left between them. CDR3 size: 13 residues. From about 400 ng of RNA, a library with molecular barcoded alpha/delta and beta/gamma adaptors was made. Via MiXCR, TCRdb re-called the reads, giving one row per CDR3 protein. The sample lists more than 45,000 distinct CDR3 sequences, approximately 19% occurring once. In this sample, this clonotype turned up many times. Source material: a population of CD138-negative cells sorted from bone marrow. The receptor was derived from a donor aged 40 or older with multiple myeloma. The J gene is TRBJ2-7, the V gene TRBV7-6, with TRBD1 as a possible D gene (7 bases). CDR3 bases: TGTGCCAGCAGCGCCCGACAGGGAGGCGAGCAGTACTTC. It specifies CASSARQGGEQYF.